This TCR beta chain was identified during a study of CD8 T cells in ankylosing spondylitis. V lost 4 bases and J lost 1, with 13 bases in between. CDR3 size: 14 residues. CDR1 is SQVTM, CDR2 ANQGSEA, per germline. Study-level points and caveats: Disease-associated clones were reportedly significantly overrepresented in matched ankylosing spondylitis synovial fluid. Clones linked to the disease showed a CD8+ phenotype. They occurred at relatively low frequencies in peripheral blood. Within ankylosing spondylitis blood, a TCR beta motif made up of several highly homologous variants appeared to be characteristic.

TCRdb used MiXCR to reprocess the 5' RACE reads, holding one entry per CDR3 protein. Found here are around 440,000 distinct CDR3 sequences, approximately 17% of them singletons; the top ten hold 0.85% to 1.3%. This clonotype has a count of ten or more. No antigen is known for it. The receptor was isolated from a male donor with ankylosing spondylitis. This chain joins TRBV29-1 and TRBJ1-1; D perhaps matches TRBD1 (6 bases). The sample comprised blood, either unsorted or a sorted T cell fraction (not recorded which). CDR3 DNA: TGCAGCGTTGTCCGCAGGGACAAGAACACTGAAGCTTTCTTT. It yields the protein CSVVRRDKNTEAFF. Full variable domain (missing parts from reference TRBV29-1 and TRBJ1-1): SAVISQKPSRDICQRGTSLTIQCQVDSQVTMMFWYRQQPGQSLTLIATANQGSEATYESGFVIDKFPISRPNLTFSTLTVSNMSPEDSSIYLCSVVRRDKNTEAFFGQGTRLTVV.